These T cell receptor beta chains were read from a single sample in a study of tumor T cells in aggressive B-cell lymphoma. Libraries were prepared by immunoSEQ multiplex PCR; TCRdb keeps only in-frame clonotypes and omits some of them. Among fewer than 6,500 clones, roughly 90% were seen once, and the ten largest hold 2.5% to 3%. Sequencing input: tumor tissue. Receptor source: an adult with diffuse large B cell lymphoma. Both conserved end residues are part of each CDR3. Fields, in order: V gene, D gene, clone size, J gene, CDR3 protein, CDR3 DNA. D genes are given only for firm matches. Clone size is stated in some rows and not others, as once, few, many or a class when expanded.

v_gene: TRBV29-1; d_gene: NA; abundance: NA; j_gene: TRBJ2-7; CDR3aa: CSVEDGSEFYEQYF; CDR3nt: TGCAGCGTTGAAGATGGCTCAGAATTCTACGAGCAGTACTTC
v_gene: TRBV19; d_gene: TRBD1; abundance: NA; j_gene: TRBJ2-5; CDR3aa: CASSLRDRASETQYF; CDR3nt: TGTGCCAGTAGTCTCCGGGACAGGGCTTCCGAGACCCAGTACTTC
v_gene: TRBV9; d_gene: NA; abundance: once; j_gene: TRBJ2-1; CDR3aa: CASSVDLTGEQFF; CDR3nt: TGTGCCAGCAGCGTAGACCTTACCGGGGAGCAGTTCTTC
v_gene: TRBV5-6; d_gene: TRBD2; abundance: few; j_gene: TRBJ2-1; CDR3aa: CASSSMRGAGVKNEQFF; CDR3nt: TGTGCCAGCAGCTCCATGCGGGGCGCGGGAGTTAAAAATGAGCAGTTCTTC
v_gene: TRBV7-6; d_gene: NA; abundance: NA; j_gene: TRBJ1-5; CDR3aa: CASSPGTDSFLAQHF; CDR3nt: TGTGCCAGCAGTCCCGGGACTGATAGCTTTCTGGCCCAGCATTTT
v_gene: TRBV6-4; d_gene: TRBD2; abundance: NA; j_gene: TRBJ2-3; CDR3aa: CASSAHSGSADTQYF; CDR3nt: TGTGCCAGCAGTGCACACAGCGGGAGTGCAGATACGCAGTATTTT
v_gene: TRBV19; d_gene: TRBD1; abundance: NA; j_gene: TRBJ1-1; CDR3aa: CASRTHRGGMNTEAFF; CDR3nt: TGTGCCAGTAGGACTCACAGGGGTGGGATGAACACTGAAGCTTTCTTT
v_gene: TRBV7-2; d_gene: NA; abundance: NA; j_gene: TRBJ2-7; CDR3aa: CASSLISAGWSSYEQYF; CDR3nt: TGTGCCAGCAGCTTAATCTCGGCAGGGTGGAGCTCCTACGAGCAGTACTTC
v_gene: TRBV9; d_gene: TRBD1; abundance: NA; j_gene: TRBJ2-2; CDR3aa: CASSVGTGGRELFF; CDR3nt: TGTGCCAGCAGCGTAGGGACAGGGGGCCGGGAGCTGTTTTTT
v_gene: TRBV10-3; d_gene: TRBD2; abundance: NA; j_gene: TRBJ2-1; CDR3aa: CAISESGGAYNEQFF; CDR3nt: TGTGCCATCAGTGAGTCGGGGGGGGCCTACAATGAGCAGTTCTTC
v_gene: TRBV19; d_gene: NA; abundance: NA; j_gene: TRBJ2-3; CDR3aa: CASSSGGNLDTQYF; CDR3nt: TGTGCCAGTAGTTCGGGGGGCAATTTAGATACGCAGTATTTT
v_gene: TRBV20-1; d_gene: TRBD1; abundance: once; j_gene: TRBJ1-1; CDR3aa: CSAGTVTAFF; CDR3nt: TGCAGTGCTGGGACAGTTACAGCTTTCTTT
v_gene: TRBV15; d_gene: NA; abundance: NA; j_gene: TRBJ2-4; CDR3aa: CATSIHDREVNIQYF; CDR3nt: TGTGCCACCAGCATACACGACAGGGAGGTAAACATTCAGTACTTC